This T cell receptor (beta chain) was retrieved from a study of blood T cell repertoires in COVID-19. Study as a whole: Samples taken during acute and convalescent COVID-19 were collected in the United States, Italy and Spain. PBMCs, B-cell-depleted T cells, or T cells were the source of the cDNA or gDNA that made up the material.

This CDR3 region has 14 residues. The trim removed 6 bases at V and 3 bases at J, leaving 6 bases unmatched. Germline V gene sequence: CDR1 MNHNS, CDR2 SASEGT. Original analysis: Amplification of reference gene primers provided the estimated nucleated cell counts. TCRdb keeps only in-frame clones here, not all; method: immunoSEQ multiplex PCR. That table furnishes V, J and clone size, whereas the DNA furnished D and trimming. The sample shows a few hundred thousand clones, around 83% of them seen only once. This chain connects TRBV6-1 to TRBJ1-2; 8 bases fit TRBD1. Sequencing was performed on peripheral blood. This clonotype originated in a man aged 45-60 years with active or convalescent COVID-19. The DNA for the CDR3 is TGTGCCAGCAGGCCCCTCAGGGGGCACTATGGCTACACCTTC. This translates into CASRPLRGHYGYTF.